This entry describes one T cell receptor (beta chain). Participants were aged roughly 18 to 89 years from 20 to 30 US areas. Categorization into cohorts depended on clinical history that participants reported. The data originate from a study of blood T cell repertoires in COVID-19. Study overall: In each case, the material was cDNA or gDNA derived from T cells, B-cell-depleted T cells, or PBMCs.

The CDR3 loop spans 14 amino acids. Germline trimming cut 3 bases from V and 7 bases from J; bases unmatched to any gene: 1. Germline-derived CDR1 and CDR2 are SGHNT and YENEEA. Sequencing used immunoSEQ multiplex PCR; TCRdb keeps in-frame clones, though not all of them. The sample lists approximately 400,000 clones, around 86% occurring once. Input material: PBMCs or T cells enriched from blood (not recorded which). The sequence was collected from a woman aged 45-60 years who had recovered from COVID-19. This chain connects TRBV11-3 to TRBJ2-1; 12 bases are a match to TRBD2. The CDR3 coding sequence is TGTGCCAGCAGCTTTACTAGCGGGAGGAATGAGCAGTTCTTC. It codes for CASSFTSGRNEQFF.